At least ten counts were recorded for the clone carrying this T cell receptor (beta chain). Its antigen is as yet unknown. TCRdb reprocessed the reads via MiXCR and lists one record per CDR3 protein. Altogether roughly 240,000 distinct CDR3 sequences are present, around 6.2% being singletons, with the ten largest covering around 6.5%. This entry belongs to a study of T cell repertoires in cytomegalovirus infection. Study background: Matching HLA type and CMV infection were both indicated by public TCR beta signatures. The study, taken as a whole, reports: Ex vivo, HLA-C-restricted CMV-specific TCR beta clonotypes prevailed over the rest of the response. Cumulative frequency (of public TCR beta family members) identified carriers of CMV plus the relevant HLA.

The specimen was PBMCs. This receptor was identified in a human donor in good health (CMV status not recorded). Some clones in this sample may be carry-over from other donors' samples.

The CDR3 DNA reads TGTGCCAGCAGCTTAAGGTCCGGACAGGGGAAGACTGAAGCTTTCTTT. This translates into CASSLRSGQGKTEAFF. V is TRBV7-2 and J is TRBJ1-1; the match to TRBD1 covers 9 bases. The germline V gene encodes CDR1 SGHTA and CDR2 FQGNSA. Germline trimming cut 2 bases from V and 5 bases from J; bases unmatched to any gene: 9. There are 16 residues in the CDR3.